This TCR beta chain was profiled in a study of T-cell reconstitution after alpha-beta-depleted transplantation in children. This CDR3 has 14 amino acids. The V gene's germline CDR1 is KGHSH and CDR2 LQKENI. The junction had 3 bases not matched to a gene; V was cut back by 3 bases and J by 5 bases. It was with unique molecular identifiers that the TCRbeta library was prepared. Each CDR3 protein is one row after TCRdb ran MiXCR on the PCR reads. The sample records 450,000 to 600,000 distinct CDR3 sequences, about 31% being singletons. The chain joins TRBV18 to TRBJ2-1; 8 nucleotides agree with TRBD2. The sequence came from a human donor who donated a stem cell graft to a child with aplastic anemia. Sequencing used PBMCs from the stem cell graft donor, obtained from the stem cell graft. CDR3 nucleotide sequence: TGTGCCAGCTCACCGGGACTAGGTGACAATGAGCAGTTCTTC. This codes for CASSPGLGDNEQFF. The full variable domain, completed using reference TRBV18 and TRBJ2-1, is NAGVMQNPRHLVRRRGQEARLRCSPMKGHSHVYWYRQLPEEGLKFMVYLQKENIIDESGMPKERFSAEFPKEGPSILRIQQVVRGDSAAYFCASSPGLGDNEQFFGPGTRLTVL.